This T cell receptor beta chain was sequenced for a study of technical replicates of blood from a few donors. Germline loops: CDR1 KGHSH, CDR2 LQKENI. The CDR3 loop spans 15 amino acids. The V and J ends lost 2 bases and 11 bases, in that order; junction bases with no gene match: 9. Method: immunoSEQ multiplex PCR; TCRdb's copy keeps in-frame clones and lacks some. The data contain about 76,000 clones, 90% to 95% of them singletons. The sequence derives from a human donor in good health. This chain joins TRBV18 and TRBJ1-4; 9 bases agree with TRBD1. The sample taken for sequencing was T cells isolated from PBMCs. The DNA for the CDR3 is TGTGCCAGCTCACCAGACAGCGGGACAGGGTACAAACTGTTTTTT. As protein: CASSPDSGTGYKLFF. The full variable domain, rest sourced from reference TRBV18 and TRBJ1-4, is NAGVMQNPRHLVRRRGQEARLRCSPMKGHSHVYWYRQLPEEGLKFMVYLQKENIIDESGMPKERFSAEFPKEGPSILRIQQVVRGDSAAYFCASSPDSGTGYKLFFGSGTQLSVL.